The rows below give T cell receptor beta chains drawn from one sample of a study of blood T cell repertoires in COVID-19. TCRdb's table, derived via immunoSEQ multiplex PCR, lists solely in-frame clones and lacks some. Of roughly 110,000 clones in the sample, approximately 88% were seen once. The source material was peripheral blood. These receptor sequences come from a middle-aged man with active or convalescent COVID-19. The CDR3 runs from the conserved cysteine through the conserved F or W. Each record gives: clone size, J gene, D gene, V gene, CDR3 DNA, CDR3 protein. D genes are given only for firm matches. Part of the rows lack a size; the others show once, few, many or a class for expanded clones.

size: medium-sized; J: TRBJ1-2; D: -; V: TRBV7-9; DNA: TGTGCCAGCAGCCCTTATGCGGGGAAATCCTATGGCTACACCTTC; CDR3: CASSPYAGKSYGYTF
size: -; J: TRBJ2-1; D: TRBD1; V: TRBV24-1; DNA: TGTGCCACCAGTGATTTGCAGGGACAGGGGGGTCTAGCGCCCTACAATGAGCAGTTCTTC; CDR3: CATSDLQGQGGLAPYNEQFF
size: -; J: TRBJ1-5; D: TRBD1; V: TRBV29-1; DNA: TGCAGCGTATCGACAGGGAGTGGGCTCGGTCAGCCCCAGCATTTT; CDR3: CSVSTGSGLGQPQHF
size: -; J: TRBJ1-4; D: TRBD1; V: TRBV19; DNA: TGTGCCAGTACCGAACAGGGGAGCAGTGAAAAACTGTTTTTT; CDR3: CASTEQGSSEKLFF
size: -; J: TRBJ1-6; D: -; V: TRBV7-2; DNA: TGTGCCAGCACCTTGGATGGCGCGGGTAATGTTTCACCCCTCCACTTT; CDR3: CASTLDGAGNVSPLHF
size: -; J: TRBJ2-2; D: TRBD1; V: TRBV7-6; DNA: TGTGCCAGCAGCTTAGGAGCCCACAGGGGCACCGGGAAGCTGTTTTTT; CDR3: CASSLGAHRGTGKLFF
size: -; J: TRBJ1-1; D: TRBD1; V: TRBV6-6; DNA: TGTGCCAGCAGTAAACAGGGGGCAGAGACTGAAGCTTTCTTT; CDR3: CASSKQGAETEAFF
size: few; J: TRBJ1-2; D: -; V: TRBV30; DNA: TGTGCCTGGAGTATTACAGGGCCTCATGGCTACACCTTC; CDR3: CAWSITGPHGYTF
size: -; J: TRBJ2-7; D: -; V: TRBV4-1; DNA: TGCGCCAGCAGCCAACTAGGACTTGGCTACGAGCAGTACTTC; CDR3: CASSQLGLGYEQYF
size: -; J: TRBJ2-5; D: TRBD2; V: TRBV11-2; DNA: TGTGCCAGCAGCTCTCCTCTAGCGGGAGGAGAGACCCAGTACTTC; CDR3: CASSSPLAGGETQYF
size: -; J: TRBJ2-2; D: TRBD2; V: TRBV6-1; DNA: TGTGCCAGCAGTGAGCAAAGTCTAGCGGGAACGAGGGAGCTGTTTTTT; CDR3: CASSEQSLAGTRELFF
size: -; J: TRBJ1-6; D: TRBD1; V: TRBV20-1; DNA: TGCAGTGCTAGTCAAGCACAGGGGCCGAGTTCACCCCTCCACTTT; CDR3: CSASQAQGPSSPLHF
size: -; J: TRBJ2-7; D: -; V: TRBV23-1; DNA: TGCGCCTCCAGACATTTTGGCCACAGGTTGGAGCAGTACTTC; CDR3: CASRHFGHRLEQYF
size: -; J: TRBJ2-3; D: TRBD1; V: TRBV10-2; DNA: TGCGCCACCAGACAGGGAACGCAGTATTTT; CDR3: CATRQGTQYF
size: -; J: TRBJ2-7; D: -; V: TRBV3-1/TRBV3-2; DNA: TGTGCCAGCAGCACCTCCAGGGGGGACTACGAGCAGTACTTC; CDR3: CASSTSRGDYEQYF
size: -; J: TRBJ2-1; D: TRBD1; V: TRBV14; DNA: TGTGCCAGCAGCCAAGCCCAAACCGGGACAGGGGAGCTCTTC; CDR3: CASSQAQTGTGELF
size: -; J: TRBJ2-7; D: -; V: TRBV6-1; DNA: TGTGCCAGCAGTCCGTCAGGGTACGAGCAGTACTTC; CDR3: CASSPSGYEQYF
size: -; J: TRBJ1-5; D: -; V: TRBV19; DNA: TGTGCCAGTAGTATGGGGCAGGGTGTTCGGCCCCAGCATTTT; CDR3: CASSMGQGVRPQHF
size: -; J: TRBJ1-1; D: -; V: TRBV6-2/TRBV6-3; DNA: TGTGCCAGCAGTTACACCGAAATATATGTACAGGGTAGTGAAGCTTTCTTT; CDR3: CASSYTEIYVQGSEAFF
size: -; J: TRBJ1-2; D: TRBD1; V: TRBV9; DNA: TGTGCCAGCAGCAAGGACAGGGACTATGGCTACACCTTC; CDR3: CASSKDRDYGYTF
size: -; J: TRBJ2-7; D: TRBD2; V: TRBV30; DNA: TGTGCGTGGAAGGCCGAAAGATGGGCGGGAGGGCCCAACGAGCAGTACTTC; CDR3: CAWKAERWAGGPNEQYF
size: -; J: TRBJ2-2; D: TRBD2; V: TRBV7-6; DNA: TGTGCCAGCAGTAAAGGGACTAGTGAGGCCGGGGAGCTGTTTTTT; CDR3: CASSKGTSEAGELFF
size: -; J: TRBJ2-3; D: -; V: TRBV10-1; DNA: TGCGCCAGCAGTGTCCCCGGGACAAAGACAGATACGCAGTATTTT; CDR3: CASSVPGTKTDTQYF
size: -; J: TRBJ2-3; D: -; V: TRBV13; DNA: TGTGCCAGCAGCTTTTCGACAGCGGATACGCAGTATTTT; CDR3: CASSFSTADTQYF
size: -; J: TRBJ2-2; D: -; V: TRBV11-2; DNA: TGTGCCAGCAGCTTAAATTTAGACACCGGGGAGCTGTTTTTT; CDR3: CASSLNLDTGELFF
size: -; J: TRBJ2-2; D: -; V: TRBV5-1; DNA: TGCGCCAGCAGCTTGGCCCGGTCGGGAGTTAGGGCCGGGGAGCTGTTTTTT; CDR3: CASSLARSGVRAGELFF
size: -; J: TRBJ1-5; D: -; V: TRBV2; DNA: TGTGCCAGCAGCCCGAACAGCTTCAATCAGCCCCAGCATTTT; CDR3: CASSPNSFNQPQHF
size: -; J: TRBJ1-1; D: -; V: TRBV6-5; DNA: TGTGCCAGCAGATTGGGGGACTTGAACACTGAAGCTTTCTTT; CDR3: CASRLGDLNTEAFF
size: few; J: TRBJ2-3; D: TRBD1; V: TRBV2; DNA: TGTGCCAGCAGTGGGGACAGGGGGCTGACAGATACGCAGTATTTT; CDR3: CASSGDRGLTDTQYF
size: -; J: TRBJ1-4; D: -; V: TRBV29-1; DNA: TGCAGCGTTCACGGGGTCCCTAATGAAAAACTGTTTTTT; CDR3: CSVHGVPNEKLFF
size: few; J: TRBJ1-1; D: -; V: TRBV23-1; DNA: TGCGCCAGCAGCCCAAAAAGCGACAGTAACACTGAAGCTTTCTTT; CDR3: CASSPKSDSNTEAFF
size: -; J: TRBJ1-6; D: -; V: TRBV28; DNA: TGTGCCAGCAGTTTGGGGGGTCGGCGAAATTCACCCCTCCACTTT; CDR3: CASSLGGRRNSPLHF
size: -; J: TRBJ2-1; D: -; V: TRBV6-1; DNA: TGTGCCAGCAGTGAACCAGGCTCCTACAATGAGCAGTTCTTC; CDR3: CASSEPGSYNEQFF
size: once; J: TRBJ2-5; D: -; V: TRBV28; DNA: TGTGCCAGCAGTTCTAGGAACCAAGAGACCCAGTACTTC; CDR3: CASSSRNQETQYF
size: -; J: TRBJ2-3; D: TRBD2; V: TRBV7-9; DNA: TGTGCCAGCGGTGGGGGGGGCACAGATACGCAGTATTTT; CDR3: CASGGGGTDTQYF
size: -; J: TRBJ2-1; D: TRBD2; V: TRBV5-1; DNA: TGCGCCAGCAGCTTGGGAGCTAGCGGGAGGGCCGGTAATGAGCAGTTCTTC; CDR3: CASSLGASGRAGNEQFF
size: -; J: TRBJ2-3; D: TRBD1; V: TRBV7-9; DNA: TGTGCCAGCAGCTCGGGACAGGGCGAGGTAGATACGCAGTATTTT; CDR3: CASSSGQGEVDTQYF
size: -; J: TRBJ2-3; D: TRBD1; V: TRBV6-1; DNA: TGTGCCAGCAGTGGGACCCGGGACAGGGGGTGGGATACGCAGTATTTT; CDR3: CASSGTRDRGWDTQYF
size: -; J: TRBJ2-5; D: -; V: TRBV2; DNA: TGTGCCAGCAGTGCCTTTGAGGGCCCAGAGACCCAGTACTTC; CDR3: CASSAFEGPETQYF
size: -; J: TRBJ2-1; D: TRBD2; V: TRBV11-2; DNA: TGTGCCAGCAGCTTAAAGGGGAGGTTACTAGCGGGAGTCAACAATGAGCAGTTCTTC; CDR3: CASSLKGRLLAGVNNEQFF
size: few; J: TRBJ1-5; D: TRBD1; V: TRBV25-1; DNA: TGTGCCAGCAGGAGCCCGGGAAGGGGGCAACAGCCCCAGCATTTT; CDR3: CASRSPGRGQQPQHF